The following is a TCR beta chain sequence with its context. The antigen remains unidentified. V was pared by 0 bases and J by 5 bases, with 9 bases of the junction left unmatched. The CDR3 is made up of 17 amino acids. In germline, CDR1 is SGHAT, CDR2 FQNNGV. The repertoire was sequenced with immunoSEQ multiplex PCR; TCRdb's copy has only in-frame clones and lacks some. The sample records over 100,000 clones, roughly 93% being singletons. The analysis combined second doses at about 4 or about 12 weeks. The data stem from a study of T cell responses to AZD1222 COVID-19 vaccine. General study findings and limits: There were mostly white British donors and more females than males, and clonal diversity was possibly underestimated.

This sequence joins TRBV11-2 and TRBJ1-5, with 8 bases matching TRBD1. This specimen was peripheral blood, taken 28 days after the second AZD1222 dose. This receptor was taken from an adult who received the AZD1222 COVID-19 vaccine. The DNA for the CDR3 is TGTGCCAGCAGCTTAGATCTTTCGTCAGGGGGCCATCAGCCCCAGCATTTT. This encodes CASSLDLSSGGHQPQHF.